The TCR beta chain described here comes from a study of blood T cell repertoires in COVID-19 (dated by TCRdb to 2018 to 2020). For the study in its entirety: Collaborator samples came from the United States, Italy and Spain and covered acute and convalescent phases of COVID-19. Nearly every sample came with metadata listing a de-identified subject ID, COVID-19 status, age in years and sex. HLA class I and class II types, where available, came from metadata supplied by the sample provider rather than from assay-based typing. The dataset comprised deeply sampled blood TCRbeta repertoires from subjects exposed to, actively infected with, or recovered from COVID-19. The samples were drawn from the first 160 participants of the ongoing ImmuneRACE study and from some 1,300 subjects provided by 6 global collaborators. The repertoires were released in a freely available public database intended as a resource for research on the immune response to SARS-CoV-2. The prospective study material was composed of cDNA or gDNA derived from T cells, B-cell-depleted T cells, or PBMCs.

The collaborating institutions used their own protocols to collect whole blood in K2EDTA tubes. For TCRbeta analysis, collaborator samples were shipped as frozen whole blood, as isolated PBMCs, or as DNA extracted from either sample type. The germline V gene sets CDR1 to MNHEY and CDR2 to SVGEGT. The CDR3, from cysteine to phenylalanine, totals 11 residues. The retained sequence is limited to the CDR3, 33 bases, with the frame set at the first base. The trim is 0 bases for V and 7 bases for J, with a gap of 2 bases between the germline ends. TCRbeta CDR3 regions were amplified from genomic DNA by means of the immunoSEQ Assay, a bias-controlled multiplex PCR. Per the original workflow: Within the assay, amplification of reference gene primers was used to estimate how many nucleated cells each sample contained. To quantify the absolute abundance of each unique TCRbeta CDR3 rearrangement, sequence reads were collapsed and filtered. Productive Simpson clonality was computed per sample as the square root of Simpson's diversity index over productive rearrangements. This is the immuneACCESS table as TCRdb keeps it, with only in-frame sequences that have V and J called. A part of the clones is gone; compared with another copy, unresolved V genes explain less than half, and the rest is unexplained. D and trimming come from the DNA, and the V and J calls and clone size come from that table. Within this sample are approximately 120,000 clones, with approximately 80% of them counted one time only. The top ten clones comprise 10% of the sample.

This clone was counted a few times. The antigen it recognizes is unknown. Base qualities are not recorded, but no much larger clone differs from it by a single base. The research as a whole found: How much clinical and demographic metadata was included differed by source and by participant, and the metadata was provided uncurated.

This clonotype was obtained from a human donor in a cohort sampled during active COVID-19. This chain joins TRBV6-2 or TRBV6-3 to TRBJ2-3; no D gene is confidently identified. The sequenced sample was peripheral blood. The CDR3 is CASSYSYTQYF. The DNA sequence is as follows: TGTGCCAGCAGTTACTCCTATACGCAGTATTTT.